This T cell receptor beta chain was recovered during a study of blood T cell repertoires in COVID-19. Some clones are missing from TCRdb's copy, which holds only in-frame ones; the method was immunoSEQ multiplex PCR. Among under 200,000 clones listed, roughly 86% were seen once. CDR1 is SQVTM, CDR2 ANQGSEA, per germline. V gave up 0 bases and J gave up 5 bases; unmatched junction bases: 13. The CDR3 length is 18 residues. This chain links TRBV29-1 with TRBJ2-1; 10 bases match TRBD2. The sequence was collected from a man in his sixties or seventies with acute or convalescent COVID-19. Sequences were obtained from peripheral blood. In DNA form, the CDR3 reads TGCAGCGTTGAAGAAGTCCCCGTAACTAGCGGGAACAACAATGAGCAGTTCTTC. It specifies CSVEEVPVTSGNNNEQFF.